This T cell receptor (beta chain) was obtained from a study of OX40 agonist ivuxolimab in advanced cancers. About the study: Cancers in dose escalation were hepatocellular, melanoma, renal cell and head and neck.

Repertoires were generated with immunoSEQ multiplex PCR, while TCRdb's copy carries only in-frame clones and drops some. The repertoire has 76,000 or so clones, 70% to 90% of them found once; the top ten carry roughly 5.5%. V gave up 5 bases and J gave up 0 bases, with 14 bases separating them. CDR3 length: 15 residues. Germline V lookup: CDR1 KGHSH, CDR2 LQKENI. The clonotype was recovered from an adult with an advanced solid tumor such as melanoma, head and neck, liver or kidney cancer. This sample comprised CD4+ or CD8+ T cells sorted from blood, obtained in a trial of the OX40 agonist ivuxolimab. The chain couples TRBV18 to TRBJ2-7; D perhaps matches TRBD1 (6 bases). CDR3 sequence: CASSIDRSLSYEQYF. CDR3 DNA: TGTGCCAGCTCAATCGACAGGTCACTCTCCTACGAGCAGTACTTC.